A selection of T cell receptor beta chains follows, all from one sample in a study of T cells in localized non-small cell lung cancer. Sequencing was performed with immunoSEQ multiplex PCR; in TCRdb, only in-frame clones are kept and a portion is missing. This table holds tens of thousands of clones, around 81% found once. The source material was PBMCs, sampled before any cancer treatment. These receptors originate from a man between 40 and 75 years old with stage II lung adenocarcinoma. Each CDR3 is given with its conserved first and last residue. Fields, in order: J gene, clone size, V gene, D gene, CDR3 length, CDR3 protein, CDR3 DNA. D genes are given only for firm matches. Size tells how often a clone was seen (once, few, many) or the class of an expanded clone, and some rows leave it out.

>TRBJ1-1|few|TRBV18|TRBD1|15
CASSPGTAQNTEAFF
TGTGCCAGCTCACCAGGGACAGCCCAGAACACTGAAGCTTTCTTT
>TRBJ1-1|.|TRBV7-3|.|13
CASSPTGNTEAFF
TGTGCCAGCAGCCCGACAGGGAACACTGAAGCTTTCTTT
>TRBJ1-1|.|TRBV6-5|.|13
CASSQRLNTEAFF
TGTGCCAGCAGCCAAAGGTTGAACACTGAAGCTTTCTTT
>TRBJ2-3|few|TRBV13|.|14
CASSFGLGGDTQYF
TGTGCCAGCAGCTTCGGACTAGGGGGAGATACGCAGTATTTT
>TRBJ1-5|.|TRBV25-1|.|13
CASSSQGNQPQHF
TGTGCCAGCAGTAGCCAGGGCAATCAGCCCCAGCATTTT
>TRBJ1-4|.|TRBV7-7|.|13
CASSLGAGEKLFF
TGTGCTAGCAGCTTAGGGGCAGGAGAAAAACTGTTTTTT
>TRBJ2-7|.|TRBV15|.|13
CATSREVLGLEYF
TGTGCCACCAGCAGAGAAGTGTTAGGGCTGGAGTACTTC
>TRBJ1-5|.|TRBV6-6|TRBD1|14
CASTLTGPNQPQHF
TGTGCCAGCACCCTGACAGGGCCTAATCAGCCCCAGCATTTT
>TRBJ2-1|.|TRBV18|TRBD2|19
CASSPPGTSGRLSYNEQFF
TGTGCCAGCTCACCCCCAGGGACTAGCGGGAGACTCTCCTACAATGAGCAGTTCTTC
>TRBJ2-7|.|TRBV11-3|.|12
CASSSPSYEQYF
TGTGCCAGCAGCTCCCCTTCCTACGAGCAGTACTTC
>TRBJ2-7|.|TRBV6-5|.|13
CASRPDSHYEQYF
TGTGCCAGCAGGCCGGACAGTCACTACGAGCAGTACTTC
>TRBJ2-5|.|TRBV6-5|.|12
CASSYPQETQYF
TGTGCCAGCAGTTACCCACAAGAGACCCAGTACTTC
>TRBJ2-2|.|TRBV7-2|.|13
CASAPPNTGELFF
TGTGCCAGCGCCCCGCCGAACACCGGGGAGCTGTTTTTT
>TRBJ1-1|.|TRBV20-1|.|11
CSGSRYTEAFF
TGCAGTGGGTCTAGATACACTGAAGCTTTCTTT
>TRBJ2-3|few|TRBV5-4|.|15
CASSPTGDRTDTQYF
TGTGCCAGCAGCCCCACCGGTGACAGAACAGATACGCAGTATTTT
>TRBJ2-3|.|TRBV5-1|.|14
CASSFESSTDTQYF
TGCGCCAGCAGCTTTGAGTCTAGCACAGATACGCAGTATTTT
>TRBJ2-5|.|TRBV6-1|.|15
CASSEVKGWGETQYF
TGTGCCAGCAGTGAAGTGAAGGGGTGGGGTGAGACCCAGTACTTC
>TRBJ2-5|.|TRBV10-3|TRBD1|16
CAISDGQGAVRETQYF
TGTGCCATCAGTGACGGACAGGGGGCGGTCAGAGAGACCCAGTACTTC
>TRBJ2-2|.|TRBV18|.|17
CASSPPRVRSNTGELFF
TGTGCCAGCTCACCCCCAAGGGTGAGGTCGAACACCGGGGAGCTGTTTTTT
>TRBJ2-7|.|TRBV5-4|.|15
CASSSSGRSSYEQYF
TGTGCCAGCAGCTCCAGCGGTAGGAGCTCCTACGAGCAGTACTTC
>TRBJ1-4|.|TRBV7-9|.|15
CASSGKRATNEKLFF
TGTGCCAGCAGCGGGAAGAGAGCAACTAATGAAAAACTGTTTTTT
>TRBJ2-1|.|TRBV7-3|.|13
CASSSTRQGEQFF
TGTGCCAGCAGCTCCACTAGGCAGGGTGAGCAGTTCTTC
>TRBJ2-7|.|TRBV19|TRBD2|15
CASSPFGTSGYEQYF
TGTGCCAGTAGTCCGTTCGGGACTAGCGGCTACGAGCAGTACTTC
>TRBJ2-4|.|TRBV7-2|.|13
CASSLKSTGIQYF
TGTGCCAGCAGCTTAAAGAGCACGGGCATTCAGTACTTC
>TRBJ2-2|.|TRBV7-3|.|15
CASSPPGSNTGELFF
TGTGCCAGCAGCCCCCCTGGGTCGAACACCGGGGAGCTGTTTTTT
>TRBJ2-2|.|TRBV5-1|.|14
CASRLFANTGELFF
TGCGCCAGCAGGCTGTTCGCGAACACCGGGGAGCTGTTTTTT
>TRBJ2-1|.|TRBV6-6|.|13
CASRHQGYNEQFF
TGTGCCAGCAGGCATCAGGGCTACAATGAGCAGTTCTTC
>TRBJ2-7|.|TRBV6-5|.|11
CASSYRGEQYF
TGTGCCAGCAGTTACCGAGGCGAGCAGTACTTC
>TRBJ1-2|.|TRBV7-9|.|12
CASSYQGYGYTF
TGTGCCAGCAGCTATCAGGGGTATGGCTACACCTTC
>TRBJ1-2|.|TRBV7-9|TRBD1|15
CASREQGKRNYGYTF
TGTGCCAGCAGGGAACAGGGGAAGAGGAACTATGGCTACACCTTC
>TRBJ2-6|.|TRBV19|.|15
CASSIGYSGANVLTF
TGTGCCAGTAGTATCGGGTACTCTGGGGCCAACGTCCTGACTTTC
>TRBJ1-2|.|TRBV7-2|.|12
CAESGGNYGYTF
TGTGCCGAGTCAGGAGGCAACTATGGCTACACCTTC
>TRBJ2-4|.|TRBV5-1|.|14
CASSFTGTENIQYF
TGCGCCAGTTCTTTTACCGGGACGGAAAACATTCAGTACTTC
>TRBJ2-3|.|TRBV10-3|.|12
CAISWATDTQYF
TGTGCCATCAGTTGGGCCACAGATACGCAGTATTTT
>TRBJ2-1|.|TRBV5-1|TRBD2|15
CATYPGTSGRNEQFF
TGCGCCACCTACCCCGGGACTAGCGGACGCAATGAGCAGTTCTTC
>TRBJ2-1|.|TRBV5-6|TRBD1|15
CASSFGTGAYNEQFF
TGTGCCAGCAGCTTCGGGACAGGGGCCTACAATGAGCAGTTCTTC
>TRBJ2-5|.|TRBV7-9|.|12
CASTPFKETQYF
TGTGCCAGCACCCCGTTCAAAGAGACCCAGTACTTC
>TRBJ2-1|once|TRBV7-9|.|14
CARTCPGEADEQFF
TGTGCCAGGACCTGCCCGGGAGAGGCGGATGAGCAGTTCTTC
>TRBJ1-4|.|TRBV18|TRBD1|16
CASSPRTGTGDEKLFF
TGTGCCAGCTCACCACGTACCGGGACAGGGGACGAAAAACTGTTTTTT
>TRBJ2-5|once|TRBV7-8|TRBD1|14
CASSQLTGRETQYF
TGTGCCAGCAGCCAATTGACAGGGAGAGAGACCCAGTACTTC
>TRBJ1-2|.|TRBV18|.|12
CASSPDGYGYTF
TGTGCCAGCTCACCAGACGGGTATGGCTACACCTTC
>TRBJ1-3|.|TRBV14|.|14
CASSRGLSGNTIYF
TGTGCCAGCAGCCGGGGACTCTCTGGAAACACCATATATTTT
>TRBJ2-2|.|TRBV4-1|.|15
CASSPADTRTGELFF
TGCGCCAGCAGCCCGGCGGATACGCGCACCGGGGAGCTGTTTTTT